The 30 T cell receptor beta chains presented below share a single source sample, sequenced in a study of blood T cell repertoires in COVID-19. TCRdb's copy holds only in-frame clones and misses some; the assay was immunoSEQ multiplex PCR. The table lists about 280,000 clones, roughly 86% of them singletons, with around 10% in the top ten. The sample comprised peripheral blood. The receptors were gathered from a woman aged 25 to 39 with COVID-19, enrolled during active disease.

The chain employs TRBV11-2 and TRBJ2-1; D may be TRBD2 (5 bases). V lost 0 bases, J lost 7 bases, and 10 bases lay in between. The CDR3 is made up of 14 amino acids. From germline, CDR1 is SGHAT and CDR2 FQNNGV. The CDR3 coding sequence is TGTGCCAGCAGCTTAGATCACGGGGAAAATGAGCAGTTCTTC. Translating gives CASSLDHGENEQFF.

V and J are TRBV6-5 and TRBJ2-7; D is perhaps TRBD1 (6 bases). CDR3 size: 14 residues. Germline V lookup: CDR1 MNHEY, CDR2 SVGAGI. V dropped 6 bases and J dropped 3 bases, with 15 bases sitting between them. The CDR3 sequence: CASSRDTAFYEQYF. The CDR3 bases are TGTGCCAGCAGCCGGGACACAGCGTTCTACGAGCAGTACTTC.

The chain has TRBV4-2 and TRBJ1-1, with D maybe TRBD1 (5 bases). CDR3 length equals 17 residues. The V and J ends lost 1 base and 5 bases respectively, with 20 bases between them. In germline, CDR1 is LGHNA, CDR2 YNFKEQ. This CDR3 reads CASSQVAGKIGRTEAFF. The DNA for the CDR3 is TGTGCCAGCAGCCAAGTGGCAGGGAAGATTGGTCGTACTGAAGCTTTCTTT.

The chain recombines TRBV7-9 with TRBJ2-4; possibly TRBD2 for D (5 bases). The CDR3 consists of 15 residues. Trimming shortened V by 5 bases and J by 8 bases, and 19 bases separated the two germline ends. In germline, CDR1 is SEHNR, CDR2 FQNEAQ (reference sequence). Here the CDR3 DNA reads TGTGCCAGCAGCCTGGAGGCGAGTGGGCTGCACATTCAGTACTTC. Amino acid sequence: CASSLEASGLHIQYF.

The chain recombines TRBV11-2 with TRBJ1-1; D is perhaps TRBD1 (5 bases). The CDR3 runs 13 residues. V was trimmed by 4 bases and J by 1 base, leaving 7 bases between them. CDR1 and CDR2 (germline): SGHAT, FQNNGV. DNA of the CDR3: TGTGCCAGCAGCTCCGACAGGAACACTGAAGCTTTCTTT. Its translation: CASSSDRNTEAFF. Looking up the rest from reference TRBV11-2 and TRBJ1-1 gives the full variable domain: EAGVAQSPRYKIIEKRQSVAFWCNPISGHATLYWYQQILGQGPKLLIQFQNNGVVDDSQLPKDRFSAERLKGVDSTLKIQPAKLEDSAVYLCASSSDRNTEAFFGQGTRLTVV.

This chain connects TRBV29-1 to TRBJ1-4; D remains ambiguous. The CDR3 contains 18 residues. Germline V CDR1 and CDR2: SQVTM, ANQGSEA. V lost 0 bases, J lost 3 bases, and 20 bases lay in between. CDR3 bases: TGCAGCGTTGAAGATCCCGGAACGAGCGGGGTGCCTAATGAAAAACTGTTTTTT. It specifies CSVEDPGTSGVPNEKLFF.

The chain carries TRBV7-9 and TRBJ1-2; the D is unclear. Germline V CDR1 and CDR2: SEHNR, FQNEAQ (reference sequence). The CDR3 runs to 12 residues. V lost 2 bases to trimming and J lost 6 bases, with 7 bases between them. The CDR3 is CASSLLIDGYTF. The CDR3 DNA is TGTGCCAGCAGCTTACTAATAGATGGCTACACCTTC.

This clone was found a few times. The chain has TRBV7-9 and TRBJ1-2; 9 bases are a match to TRBD1. This CDR3 is built from 16 residues. CDR1 SEHNR and CDR2 FQNEAQ come from the germline V gene (reference sequence). J was trimmed by 8 bases and V by 5 bases; bases with no gene match: 15. The CDR3 coding sequence is TGTGCCAGCAGCCAGGGTCCGGGACAGGGTCTGCGGGGCTACACCTTC. This encodes CASSQGPGQGLRGYTF. The variable domain in full, completed from reference TRBV7-9 and TRBJ1-2, reads DTGVSQNPRHKITKRGQNVTFRCDPISEHNRLYWYRQTLGQGPEFLTYFQNEAQLEKSRLLSDRFSAERPKGSFSTLEIQRTEQGDSAMYLCASSQGPGQGLRGYTFGSGTRLTVV.

This chain links TRBV1 with TRBJ1-2. TRBV1 is an annotated pseudogene. This CDR3 has 13 amino acids. Here the CDR3 DNA reads TGCACCAGCAGCCCCCCCCACGGCGGTGGCTACACCTTC. The encoded protein is CTSSPPHGGGYTF.

V usage is TRBV13 and J usage is TRBJ2-7; 12 bases are a match to TRBD2. Germline CDR1 and CDR2: PRHDT and FYEKMQ (reference sequence). CDR3 size: 16 residues. J was trimmed by 2 bases and V by 5 bases; bases with no gene match: 7. The CDR3 DNA reads TGTGCCAGCAGCATATGGACTAGCGGGACCACCTACGAGCAGTACTTC. Its translation is CASSIWTSGTTYEQYF.

J is TRBJ1-6 and V is TRBV5-5, with unresolved D. The length of the CDR3 is 14 residues. V lost 4 bases, J lost 11 bases, and 16 bases lay in between. CDR1 and CDR2 from the germline V gene are SGHKS and YYEKEE (reference sequence). This chain's CDR3 is CASSPLGSLAPLHF. CDR3 coding DNA: TGTGCCAGCAGCCCCTTGGGCAGTCTGGCACCCCTCCACTTT.

The rearrangement uses TRBV6-5 and TRBJ1-1; no clear D. Germline CDR1 reads MNHEY; CDR2 reads SVGAGI. This CDR3 is 14 amino acids long. V was trimmed by 5 bases and J by 3 bases, leaving 13 bases between them. The DNA of the CDR3 is TGTGCCAGCAGTCGCGGATTCGGGGACACTGAAGCTTTCTTT. Its translation: CASSRGFGDTEAFF.

The chain employs TRBV5-4 and TRBJ1-2; D perhaps matches TRBD1 (6 bases). This CDR3 spans 14 amino acids. The V and J ends lost 4 bases and 4 bases respectively, with 14 bases between them. The germline gives CDR1 SGHNT, CDR2 YYREEE (reference sequence). CDR3 in amino acids: CASSITGLSYGYTF. In nucleotides, the CDR3 is TGTGCCAGCAGCATCACAGGGCTCTCCTATGGCTACACCTTC.

The chain couples TRBV5-1 to TRBJ1-2; D possibly corresponds to TRBD1 (6 bases). V was trimmed by 1 base and J by 4 bases, leaving 14 bases between them. The CDR3 is 15 residues long. From germline, CDR1 is SGHRS and CDR2 YFSETQ. The CDR3, as DNA: TGCGCCAGCAGCTTGTATGAGGGGGAGTTCTATGGCTACACCTTC. The encoded protein is CASSLYEGEFYGYTF.

The gene calls are TRBV5-8 and TRBJ1-5; no firm D call. CDR1 is SGHTS and CDR2 is YDEGEE in the germline V gene. Trimming took off 0 bases at V and 3 bases at J, with 10 bases between the two ends. The CDR3 has 15 residues. The CDR3 DNA follows: TGTGCCAGCAGCTTGGAGGCAGGCCCCAATCAGCCCCAGCATTTT. This codes for CASSLEAGPNQPQHF. The full variable domain, with the rest looked up from reference TRBV5-8 and TRBJ1-5, is EAGVTQSPTHLIKTRGQQATLRCSPISGHTSVYWYQQALGLGLQFLLWYDEGEERNRGNFPPRFSGRQFPNYSSELNVNALELEDSALYLCASSLEAGPNQPQHFGDGTRLSIL.

V gene TRBV6-5 combines with J gene TRBJ2-3; 8 bases map to TRBD2. Germline V gene data show CDR1 as MNHEY and CDR2 as SVGAGI. The CDR3 totals 15 residues. The J segment lost 1 base and the V segment lost 1 base, leaving 1 base of the junction unmatched. Here the CDR3 DNA reads TGTGCCAGCAGTTACTGGCGGGGGGGCACAGATACGCAGTATTTT. Its translation is CASSYWRGGTDTQYF.

The sample holds many counts of this clone. Distinct nucleotide sequences in the sample also encode this CDR3. The chain uses TRBV27 and TRBJ2-7; D perhaps matches TRBD1 (5 bases). This CDR3 has 13 amino acids. The germline gives CDR1 MNHEY, CDR2 SMNVEV (reference sequence). Trimming cost V 3 bases and J 3 bases, with 9 bases left between them. The CDR3 sequence is CASSLGQLYEQYF. In DNA form, the CDR3 reads TGTGCCAGCAGTTTGGGGCAGCTCTACGAGCAGTACTTC.

CDR3 nucleotides: TGTGCCAGCAGCTTTTCGACAGGGTTGAGCTCCTACAATGAGCAGTTCTTC. Its protein product is CASSFSTGLSSYNEQFF. The J gene is TRBJ2-1, the V gene TRBV7-9, with 7 nucleotides matching TRBD1. The trim removed 3 bases at V and 0 bases at J, leaving 8 bases unmatched. Looked up from germline, CDR1 is SEHNR and CDR2 is FQNEAQ (reference sequence). CDR3 length equals 17 residues.

The rearrangement links TRBV18 to TRBJ2-5; unclear D gene. V lost 2 bases to trimming and J lost 5 bases, with 9 bases between them. The germline CDR1 and CDR2 sequences are KGHSH and LQKENI. This CDR3 comprises 13 residues. The CDR3 loop is CASSPRQAETQYF. The CDR3 bases are TGTGCCAGCTCACCAAGGCAGGCGGAGACCCAGTACTTC.

This clone came up a few times. The rearrangement links TRBV11-2 to TRBJ2-3; D is ambiguous. The CDR3 is 14 residues long. Per the germline V gene, CDR1 is SGHAT and CDR2 is FQNNGV. Trimming took 1 base from V and 0 from J, leaving 5 bases between them. The CDR3 DNA sequence: TGTGCCAGCAGCTTAGTGAGGAGCACAGATACGCAGTATTTT. Translation gives CASSLVRSTDTQYF.

V is TRBV10-1 and J is TRBJ2-7; D not certain. The germline CDR1 and CDR2 sequences are WNHNN and SYGVQD (reference sequence). Trimming pared 4 bases from V and 2 bases from J, leaving 9 bases between. The CDR3 loop spans 13 amino acids. CDR3 in amino acids: CASSVSLAYEQYF. The CDR3 coding sequence is TGCGCCAGCAGTGTCAGCCTAGCCTACGAGCAGTACTTC.

The CDR3 region is CASSLYIASGGGSETQYF. In DNA form, the CDR3 reads TGTGCCAGCAGCTTATACATAGCTAGCGGGGGCGGTTCGGAGACCCAGTACTTC. The chain recombines TRBV7-9 with TRBJ2-5; TRBD2 matches 10 bases. The CDR3 length is 18 residues. Trimming at V came to 2 bases and at J to 5 bases, leaving 14 bases not matched to a gene. In germline, CDR1 is SEHNR, CDR2 FQNEAQ (reference sequence).

V is TRBV4-1 and J is TRBJ1-2; maybe TRBD1 (5 bases). V lost 5 bases and J 7 bases, leaving 11 bases between the germline ends. The V gene's germline CDR1 is MGHRA and CDR2 YSYEKL. The CDR3 is 12 amino acids. CDR3 sequence reads: CASSDDSIGYTF. The CDR3 region has the DNA TGCGCCAGCAGCGATGACAGTATTGGCTACACCTTC.

The rearrangement joins TRBV19 to TRBJ2-3; TRBD1 agrees at 8 bases. V was pared by 5 bases and J by 7 bases, with 14 bases of the junction left unmatched. The germline V gene encodes CDR1 LNHDA and CDR2 SQIVND (reference sequence). The CDR3 is made up of 16 amino acids. This CDR3 is CASSPRQGKGKNTQYF. The CDR3 DNA reads as TGTGCCAGTAGTCCACGACAGGGGAAGGGAAAAAATACGCAGTATTTT. The full variable domain, its missing parts supplied by reference TRBV19 and TRBJ2-3, is DGGITQSPKYLFRKEGQNVTLSCEQNLNHDAMYWYRQDPGQGLRLIYYSQIVNDFQKGDIAEGYSVSREKKESFPLTVTSAQKNPTAFYLCASSPRQGKGKNTQYFGPGTRLTVL.

V is TRBV19 and J is TRBJ2-7; 14 nucleotides line up with TRBD2. V trimming: 6 bases; J trimming: 6 bases; junction bases outside the gene matches: 7. Germline loops: CDR1 LNHDA, CDR2 SQIVND (reference sequence). The CDR3 length is 15 residues. CDR3 in amino acids: CASSRGLAGEFEQYF. CDR3 DNA sequence: TGTGCCAGTAGCCGGGGACTAGCGGGGGAATTCGAGCAGTACTTC.

This clone was observed a few times. This chain links TRBV4-1 with TRBJ2-7; tentatively, D is TRBD2 (5 bases). CDR3 length: 13 residues. CDR1 and CDR2 from the germline V gene are MGHRA and YSYEKL. Trimming left V 2 bases short and J 2 bases short, with 7 bases between. The CDR3 protein is CASSQRETYEQYF. The CDR3 DNA follows: TGCGCCAGCAGCCAAAGGGAGACCTACGAGCAGTACTTC.

The rearrangement links TRBV12-3 or TRBV12-4 to TRBJ1-5; D is uncertain. The CDR3 runs 11 residues. Trimming pared 5 bases from V and 7 bases from J, leaving 6 bases between. For the CDR3, the DNA is TGTGCCAGCAGTCAAACACAGCCCCAGCATTTT. This gives the protein CASSQTQPQHF.

V is TRBV4-2 and J is TRBJ2-1; D possibly corresponds to TRBD2 (5 bases). Germline values: CDR1 LGHNA, CDR2 YNFKEQ. Between the trimmed V and J ends, which lost 4 bases and 13 bases, there was a span of 29 bases. The CDR3 extends over 17 amino acids. CDR3 amino acids: CASSPSSDTGSGRKQFF. The CDR3 coding sequence is TGTGCCAGCAGCCCCAGTTCGGATACGGGGTCAGGAAGGAAACAGTTCTTC.

The V gene is TRBV19, the J gene TRBJ1-2; D possibly corresponds to TRBD1 (6 bases). The germline CDR1 and CDR2 sequences are LNHDA and SQIVND (reference sequence). V lost 7 bases and J lost 4, with 13 bases in between. The CDR3 is 13 amino acids. CDR3 residues: CASIGGRSYGYTF. CDR3 sequence (DNA): TGTGCCAGTATTGGGGGCCGAAGCTATGGCTACACCTTC.

V is TRBV5-4 and J is TRBJ2-7; D gene unclear. Germline CDR1 SGHNT, CDR2 YYREEE (reference sequence). The CDR3 consists of 12 residues. Trimming pared 2 bases from V and 4 bases from J, leaving 7 bases between. DNA of the CDR3: TGTGCCAGCAGCTTACAGCCTTACGAGCAGTACTTC. Translated, it gives CASSLQPYEQYF.